Each of the 5 T cell receptor beta chains below was sequenced from the same sample in a study of blood T cell repertoires in COVID-19 (dated by TCRdb to the early 2020s). Library prep was done by the immunoSEQ multiplex PCR assay. TCRdb carries this immuneACCESS record with in-frame sequences only. Its versions omit some clonotypes, under half of them owing to an unresolved V gene in the studies checked, with the rest unexplained. This sample gives more than 250,000 clones in total; roughly 85% of them show up just once. Clones ranked in the top ten supply 4.5% to 6% of the sample. Source material: peripheral blood. The receptors here all came from a man aged 50 or older with active or convalescent COVID-19.

This chain uses TRBV19 with TRBJ2-1, with 10 bases aligning to TRBD2. The germline V gene has CDR1 LNHDA and CDR2 SQIVND (reference sequence). This CDR3 comprises 16 residues. V lost 2 bases and J lost 4; bases outside the gene matches: 5. The CDR3 bases are TGTGCCAGTAGTATACTATCTAGCGGGAGATACAATGAGCAGTTCTTC. Residues: CASSILSSGRYNEQFF.

The J gene is TRBJ2-2, the V gene TRBV6-5; 7 bases match TRBD2. J was trimmed by 4 bases and V by 6 bases; bases with no gene match: 5. This CDR3 is 14 amino acids long. CDR1 and CDR2 from the germline V gene are MNHEY and SVGAGI. The CDR3 here is CASRGGVVTGELFF. The CDR3, as DNA: TGTGCCAGCAGGGGAGGGGTGGTCACCGGGGAGCTGTTTTTT.

For the CDR3, the DNA is TGTGCCAGCAGCACTAGGATGGGGTTTGGGGAGGGGTCTGCAACTAATGAAAAACTGTTTTTT. This gives the protein CASSTRMGFGEGSATNEKLFF. The chain combines TRBV27 with TRBJ1-4; weak D call: TRBD1 (5 bases). CDR3 length equals 21 residues. Trimming took 6 bases from V and 0 from J, leaving 29 bases between them. Germline CDR1 and CDR2: MNHEY and SMNVEV (reference sequence).

The chain employs TRBV6-1 and TRBJ2-1; D is undetermined. The V gene's germline CDR1 is MNHNS and CDR2 SASEGT. With 1 base removed from V and 0 bases from J, the gap between germline ends came to 10 bases. CDR3 length equals 16 residues. DNA for the CDR3: TGTGCCAGCAGTGAAGTTAGGAGCAGCTCCTACAATGAGCAGTTCTTC. As protein: CASSEVRSSSYNEQFF.

This rearrangement joins TRBV5-1 to TRBJ2-3; 7 bases map to TRBD2. The trim removed 1 base at V and 1 base at J, leaving 3 bases unmatched. The CDR3 spans 15 residues. The V gene's germline CDR1 is SGHRS and CDR2 YFSETQ. DNA for the CDR3: TGCGCCAGCAGCTTGACGGGAGGTGGCACAGATACGCAGTATTTT. Translation gives CASSLTGGGTDTQYF.